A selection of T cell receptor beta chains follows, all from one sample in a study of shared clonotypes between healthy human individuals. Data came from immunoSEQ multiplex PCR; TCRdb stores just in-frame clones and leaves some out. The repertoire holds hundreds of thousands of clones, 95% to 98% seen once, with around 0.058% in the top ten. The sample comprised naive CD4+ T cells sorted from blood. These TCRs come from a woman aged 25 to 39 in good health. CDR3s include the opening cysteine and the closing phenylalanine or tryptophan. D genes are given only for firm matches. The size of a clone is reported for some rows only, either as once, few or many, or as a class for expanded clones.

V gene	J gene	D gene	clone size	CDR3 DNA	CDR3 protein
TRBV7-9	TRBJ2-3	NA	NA	TGTGCCAGCACAGATACGCAGTATTTT	CASTDTQYF
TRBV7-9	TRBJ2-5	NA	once	TGTGCCAGCAGCTACCCCATAGGAATAGGGGAGACCCAGTACTTC	CASSYPIGIGETQYF
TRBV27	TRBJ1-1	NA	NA	TGTGCCAGCAGATTACAGGGAAACACTGAAGCTTTCTTT	CASRLQGNTEAFF
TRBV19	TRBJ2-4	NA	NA	TGTGCCAGTAGTCTGCAGCGGTTGGACATTCAGTACTTC	CASSLQRLDIQYF
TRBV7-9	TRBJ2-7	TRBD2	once	TGTGCCAGCAGCGACGGAACCGCCCCCGGACTAGGGGCCTTCGAGCAGTACTTC	CASSDGTAPGLGAFEQYF
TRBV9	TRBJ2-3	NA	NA	TGTGCCAGCAGCGTGGGGGGACAGAGCACAGATACGCAGTATTTT	CASSVGGQSTDTQYF
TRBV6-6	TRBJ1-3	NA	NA	TGTGCCAGCAGACGAGGGGTTGGTGGAAACACCATATATTTT	CASRRGVGGNTIYF
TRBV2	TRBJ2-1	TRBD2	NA	TGTGCCAGCAGTCCGGGACTAGCGGGAGGGAATGAGCAGTTCTTC	CASSPGLAGGNEQFF
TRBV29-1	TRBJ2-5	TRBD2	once	TGCAGCGTCACCATTAGCGGGATCGGAGAGACCCAGTACTTC	CSVTISGIGETQYF
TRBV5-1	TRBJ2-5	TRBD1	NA	TGCGCCAGCAGCTTTGGGACAGCGCAAGAGACCCAGTACTTC	CASSFGTAQETQYF
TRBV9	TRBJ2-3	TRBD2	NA	TGTGCCAGCAGCTCCTCCCCGGGGGGACTCACCACAGATACGCAGTATTTT	CASSSSPGGLTTDTQYF
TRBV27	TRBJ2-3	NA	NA	TGTGCCAGCATCGCTGGGTCTTCCCCGGACGGTAGCACAGATACGCAGTATTTT	CASIAGSSPDGSTDTQYF
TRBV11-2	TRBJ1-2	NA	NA	TGTGCCAGCAGCTTACCCAATAAAAACTATGGCTACACCTTC	CASSLPNKNYGYTF
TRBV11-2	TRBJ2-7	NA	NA	TGTGCCAGCGGTTCCTACGAGCAGTACTTC	CASGSYEQYF
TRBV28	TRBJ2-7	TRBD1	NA	TGTGCCAGCAGACCTCCGGGACAGGGCTACGAGCAGTACTTC	CASRPPGQGYEQYF
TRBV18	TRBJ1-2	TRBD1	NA	TGTGCCAGCTCAACGAAGACAGGGACAGCAGGAGGCTATGGCTACACCTTC	CASSTKTGTAGGYGYTF
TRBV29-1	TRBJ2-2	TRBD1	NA	TGCAGCGTGGGGACAGGATCGGCCACCGGGGAGCTGTTTTTT	CSVGTGSATGELFF
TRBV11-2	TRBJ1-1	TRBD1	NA	TGTGCCAGCAGCTGGACAGGGGACACTGAAGCTTTCTTT	CASSWTGDTEAFF
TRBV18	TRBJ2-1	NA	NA	TGTGCCAGCTCACCCGGACAGTTTGACAATGAGCAGTTCTTC	CASSPGQFDNEQFF
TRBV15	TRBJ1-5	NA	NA	TGTGCCACCAGCAGAGAGACCGGCAATCAGCCCCAGCATTTT	CATSRETGNQPQHF
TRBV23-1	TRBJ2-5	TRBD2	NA	TGCGCCAGCAGTCAATCTCGCGGTGATAACGGGAGGGCCGTCCAAGAGACCCAGTACTTC	CASSQSRGDNGRAVQETQYF
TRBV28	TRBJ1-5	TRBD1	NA	TGTGCCAGCCGGACCGAGGGGGCCCCCTCTGATCAGCCCCAGCATTTT	CASRTEGAPSDQPQHF
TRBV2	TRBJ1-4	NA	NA	TGTGCCAGCAGTGCGACAGAGACTAATGAAAAACTGTTTTTT	CASSATETNEKLFF
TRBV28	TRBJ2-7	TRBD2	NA	TGTGCCAGCAGTGGGGGGACTAGCGGGAGACCTCACGAGCAGTACTTC	CASSGGTSGRPHEQYF
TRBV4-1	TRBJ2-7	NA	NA	TGCGCCAGCAGCCAGAGTAGGGGGAGTACCTACGAGCAGTACTTC	CASSQSRGSTYEQYF
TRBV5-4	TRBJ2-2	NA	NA	TGTGCCAGCAGCTTCTTCGACACCGGGGAGCTGTTTTTT	CASSFFDTGELFF
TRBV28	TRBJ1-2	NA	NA	TGTGCCAGCAGCACCGGGATATCGCGGGGCTACACCTTC	CASSTGISRGYTF
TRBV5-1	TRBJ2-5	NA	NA	TGCGCCAGCAGCTTCTCGTGGTACCAAGAGACCCAGTACTTC	CASSFSWYQETQYF
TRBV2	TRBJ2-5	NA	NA	TGTGCCAGCAGGGTCAGGGTTACAGAGACCCAGTACTTC	CASRVRVTETQYF
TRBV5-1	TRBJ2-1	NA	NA	TGCGCCAGCAGCGGGGGGACAGCTACTAGCTCCTACAATGAGCAGTTCTTC	CASSGGTATSSYNEQFF
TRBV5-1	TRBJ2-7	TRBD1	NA	TGCGCCAGCAGCCTCCGGGACAGGGGAACCTACGAGCAGTACTTC	CASSLRDRGTYEQYF
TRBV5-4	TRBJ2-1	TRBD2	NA	TGTGCCAGCAGCCCTAGCGGGAGCAGCTACAATGAGCAGTTCTTC	CASSPSGSSYNEQFF
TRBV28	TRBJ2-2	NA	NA	TGTGCCAGCATCCCTGGTGGGTGGATCGGATCCACCGGGGAGCTGTTTTTT	CASIPGGWIGSTGELFF
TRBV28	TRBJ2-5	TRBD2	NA	TGTGCCAGCAGTGGGGTGGGACTAATTAAAGAGACCCAGTACTTC	CASSGVGLIKETQYF
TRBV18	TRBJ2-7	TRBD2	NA	TGTGCCAGCTCCCGCGGGACTAGCGGGACAAGCTACGAGCAGTACTTC	CASSRGTSGTSYEQYF
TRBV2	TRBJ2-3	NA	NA	TGTGCCAGCGCGGACAGAATGACAGATACGCAGTATTTT	CASADRMTDTQYF
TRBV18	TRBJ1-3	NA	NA	TGTGCCAGCTCACCTGCCGGGGGGCTATCTGGAAACACCATATATTTT	CASSPAGGLSGNTIYF
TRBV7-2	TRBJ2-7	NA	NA	TGTGCCAGCAGCATAGACCGGAGTGGCGAGCAGTACTTC	CASSIDRSGEQYF
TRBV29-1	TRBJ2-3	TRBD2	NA	TGCAGCGTGGGACTAGCGGGGATCACAGATACGCAGTATTTT	CSVGLAGITDTQYF
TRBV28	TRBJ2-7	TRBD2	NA	TGTGCCAGCAGTTTGGATAGCGGGAGCAGAGAGCAGTACTTC	CASSLDSGSREQYF
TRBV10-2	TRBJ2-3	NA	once	TGCGCCAGCAGTGGTGGAGATACGCAGTATTTT	CASSGGDTQYF
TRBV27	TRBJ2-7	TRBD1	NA	TGTGCCAGCAGTCCTAGACAGGGAATGGGCTACGAGCAGTACTTC	CASSPRQGMGYEQYF
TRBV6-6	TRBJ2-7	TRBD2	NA	TGTGCCAGCAGTCCTAGCGGGAGGAACTACGAGCAGTACTTC	CASSPSGRNYEQYF
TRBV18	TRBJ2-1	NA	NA	TGTGCCAGCTCACCATTTCAGACCAATGAGCAGTTCTTC	CASSPFQTNEQFF
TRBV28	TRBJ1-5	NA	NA	TGTGCCACCCTTGGAGGGGGAAATCAGCCCCAGCATTTT	CATLGGGNQPQHF
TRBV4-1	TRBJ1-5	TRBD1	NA	TGCGCCAGCAGCCAAGTGACAGGGTTGGGCAATCAGCCCCAGCATTTT	CASSQVTGLGNQPQHF
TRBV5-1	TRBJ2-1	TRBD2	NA	TGCGCCAGCAGCTTGGCGGCGGGAGGGTTAAATGAGCAGTTCTTC	CASSLAAGGLNEQFF
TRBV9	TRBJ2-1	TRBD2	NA	TGTGCCAGCAGCGTATCCCCTCCGCTAGCGGCCTACAATGAGCAGTTCTTC	CASSVSPPLAAYNEQFF
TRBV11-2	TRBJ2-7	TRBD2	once	TGTGCCAGCAGCCCCCCCCCACTAGCGGGAGCCAACGAGCAGTACTTC	CASSPPPLAGANEQYF
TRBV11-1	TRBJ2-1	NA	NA	TGTGCCAGCAGCACTGTTGGCTTTGGCGATGAGCAGTTCTTC	CASSTVGFGDEQFF
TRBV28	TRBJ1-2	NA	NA	TGTGCCAGCAGTCAACCTGGGTCCGGGATTGGATATTATGGCTACACCTTC	CASSQPGSGIGYYGYTF
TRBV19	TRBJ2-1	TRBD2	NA	TGTGCCAGCAGATGGACTAGCAGGAACAATGAGCAGTTCTTC	CASRWTSRNNEQFF
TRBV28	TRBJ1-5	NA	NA	TGTGCCAGCATCCAAGGGAGTCAGCCCCAGCATTTT	CASIQGSQPQHF
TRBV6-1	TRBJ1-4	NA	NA	TGTGCCAGCAGTGATTCGACCCTCAAAGAAAAACTGTTTTTT	CASSDSTLKEKLFF
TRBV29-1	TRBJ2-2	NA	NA	TGCAGCGCAAAGAGACTAGGAAACACCGGGGAGCTGTTTTTT	CSAKRLGNTGELFF
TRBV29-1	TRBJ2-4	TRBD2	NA	TGCAGCGTTGTGGGAGGGAAAAACATTCAGTACTTC	CSVVGGKNIQYF
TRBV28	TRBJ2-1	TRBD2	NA	TGTGCCAGCAGATTTGGTAGCGGGAGAGGGAGCTCCTACAATGAGCAGTTCTTC	CASRFGSGRGSSYNEQFF